A selection of T cell receptor beta chains follows, all from one sample in a study of blood T cell repertoires in COVID-19. Produced via immunoSEQ multiplex PCR; TCRdb's table is partial and in-frame only. This sample carries 130,000 or so clones, roughly 88% of them seen once, and the ten largest clones take roughly 1.4%. The sample comprised peripheral blood. The receptors come from a woman aged 55 to 70 with acute or convalescent COVID-19. Each CDR3 is given with its conserved first and last residue. D genes are given only for firm matches. Expanded clones get a size class; other rows say once, few or many, or leave the size out.

once,TRBD1,TRBV5-1,TRBJ2-5,TGCGCCAGCAGCTTGGGACAGGGGGGACAGACCCAGTACTTC,CASSLGQGGQTQYF
NA,NA,TRBV5-1,TRBJ2-2,TGCGCCAGCAGCTTGGAGACAGAATTCACCGGGGAGCTGTTTTTT,CASSLETEFTGELFF
NA,TRBD1,TRBV6-6,TRBJ1-1,TGTGCCAGCAGTTCTCCGGGACAGGCTAACACTGAAGCTTTCTTT,CASSSPGQANTEAFF
once,TRBD1,TRBV13,TRBJ1-4,TGTGCCAGCAGCACCCGGACAGGGTTAGAAAAACTGTTTTTT,CASSTRTGLEKLFF
NA,NA,TRBV4-3,TRBJ2-3,TGCGCCAGCAGCCCCAGGTGGAGCACAGATACGCAGTATTTT,CASSPRWSTDTQYF
NA,NA,TRBV5-1,TRBJ1-1,TGCGCCAGCAGCACCTTGGGACAAACCACTGAAGCTTTCTTT,CASSTLGQTTEAFF
NA,NA,TRBV28,TRBJ1-2,TGTGCCAGCAGTCATGCTTTACCAAACAGGGTTTTAAACTATGGCTACACCTTC,CASSHALPNRVLNYGYTF
NA,TRBD1,TRBV7-2,TRBJ2-5,TGTGCCAGCAGCTTAGTTGGACAGGGGGGGGAGACCCAGTACTTC,CASSLVGQGGETQYF
NA,TRBD2,TRBV30,TRBJ2-3,TGTGCCTGGGGGACTAGCGGGGGCACAGATACGCAGTATTTT,CAWGTSGGTDTQYF
NA,TRBD2,TRBV2,TRBJ2-1,TGTGCCAGCAGTTCCCCTCCGGGACTAGCTCGGAATGAGCAGTTCTTC,CASSSPPGLARNEQFF
NA,TRBD1,TRBV7-7,TRBJ1-1,TGTGCTAGCAGCTTAGCGGCGGACAGGGCGACTGAAGCTTTCTTT,CASSLAADRATEAFF
NA,TRBD2,TRBV7-2,TRBJ2-5,TGTGCCAGCAGCTCTTCCCCAGACGTTTGGACTAGCGGAAAAGAGACCCAGTACTTC,CASSSSPDVWTSGKETQYF
few,NA,TRBV11-3,TRBJ1-3,TGTGCCAGCAGCTTACCGGGAAACACCATATATTTT,CASSLPGNTIYF
NA,NA,TRBV9,TRBJ1-6,TGTGCCAGCAGCGTGGACATTCCCGATAATTCACCCCTCCACTTT,CASSVDIPDNSPLHF
NA,TRBD2,TRBV2,TRBJ2-5,TGTGCCAGCAGGTTGAGCGGGGGGGCCGGGGAGACCCAGTACTTC,CASRLSGGAGETQYF
NA,NA,TRBV4-2,TRBJ2-1,TGTGCCAGCAGCCAAGGGGGGGGCCCCCTAACGCAGTTCTTC,CASSQGGGPLTQFF
NA,TRBD1,TRBV4-1,TRBJ2-1,TGCGCCAGCAGCCAAGGGATGGGACAGGGGGCCTACAATGAGCAGTTCTTC,CASSQGMGQGAYNEQFF
NA,TRBD2,TRBV18,TRBJ2-3,TGTGCCAGCTCACCTCCGGCTAGCGGTGGGGATGCAGATACGCAGTATTTT,CASSPPASGGDADTQYF
NA,TRBD1,TRBV29-1,TRBJ1-1,TGCAGCGTACCCCAGGGGGCGGCGGGAGCTTTCTTT,CSVPQGAAGAFF
NA,NA,TRBV28,TRBJ2-4,TGTGCCAGCAGTTTACAGGGTCGTGGAAACATTCAGTACTTC,CASSLQGRGNIQYF
few,TRBD1,TRBV6-2/TRBV6-3,TRBJ1-1,TGTGCCAGCAGTGACAGGGTCGGGGGCACTGAAGCTTTCTTT,CASSDRVGGTEAFF
NA,NA,TRBV5-6,TRBJ1-1,TGTGCCAGCAGCTTGGCGTCGTTCCTGGGGGCTAGGGGCACTGAAGCTTTCTTT,CASSLASFLGARGTEAFF